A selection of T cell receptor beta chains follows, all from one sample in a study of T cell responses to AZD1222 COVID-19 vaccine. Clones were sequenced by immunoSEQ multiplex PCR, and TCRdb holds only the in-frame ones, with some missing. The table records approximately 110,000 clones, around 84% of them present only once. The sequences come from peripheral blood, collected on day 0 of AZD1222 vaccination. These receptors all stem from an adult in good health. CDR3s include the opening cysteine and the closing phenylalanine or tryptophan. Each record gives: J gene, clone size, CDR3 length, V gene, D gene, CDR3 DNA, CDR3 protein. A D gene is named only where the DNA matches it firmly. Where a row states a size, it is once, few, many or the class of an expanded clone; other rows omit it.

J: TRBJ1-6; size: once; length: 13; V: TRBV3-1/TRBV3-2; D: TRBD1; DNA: TGTGCCAGCAGCCCTCGGTTGGGACAGTCCCTCCACTTT; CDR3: CASSPRLGQSLHF
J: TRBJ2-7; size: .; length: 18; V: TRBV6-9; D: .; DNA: TGTGCCAGAGGAAAGTACCCTGTGGGTTCCAAAAGGTACTACGAGCAGTACTTC; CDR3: CARGKYPVGSKRYYEQYF
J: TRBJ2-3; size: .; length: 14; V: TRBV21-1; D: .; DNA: TGTGCCAGCAGCACCCTGCGCTCGACAGATACGCAGTATTTT; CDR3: CASSTLRSTDTQYF
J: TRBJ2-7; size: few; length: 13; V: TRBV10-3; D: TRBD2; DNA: TGTGCCATCGGACTAGCGGGGGGCGACGAGCAGTACTTC; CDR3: CAIGLAGGDEQYF
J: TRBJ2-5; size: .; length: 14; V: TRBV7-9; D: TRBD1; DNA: TGTGCCAGCAGCCGGGGACAGGGGGGAGAGACCCAGTACTTC; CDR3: CASSRGQGGETQYF
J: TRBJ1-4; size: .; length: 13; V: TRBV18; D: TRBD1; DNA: TGTGCCAGCTCACAACAGGGGGATGAAAAACTGTTTTTT; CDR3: CASSQQGDEKLFF
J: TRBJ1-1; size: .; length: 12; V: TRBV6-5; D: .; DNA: TGTGCCAGCAGTCAGAGGAACACTGAAGCTTTCTTT; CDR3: CASSQRNTEAFF
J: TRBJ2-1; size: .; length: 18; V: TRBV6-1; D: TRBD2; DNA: TGTGCCAGCAGTGAACTTATAGAGGGACTAGCGGGGTACAATGAGCAGTTCTTC; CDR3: CASSELIEGLAGYNEQFF
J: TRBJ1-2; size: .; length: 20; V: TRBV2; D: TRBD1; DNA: TGTGCCAGCAGTGTAACCGTTTCGGTCCAGACAGGGGAGGTCGGCTATGGCTACACCTTC; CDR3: CASSVTVSVQTGEVGYGYTF
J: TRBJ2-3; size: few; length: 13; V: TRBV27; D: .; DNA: TGTGCCAGCTTTGCGGCAGGCACAGATACGCAGTATTTT; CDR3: CASFAAGTDTQYF
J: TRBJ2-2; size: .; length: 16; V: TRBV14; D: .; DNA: TGTGCCAGCAGCCAGGGCCAGGCGCTTGTGACCGGGGAGCTGTTTTTT; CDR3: CASSQGQALVTGELFF
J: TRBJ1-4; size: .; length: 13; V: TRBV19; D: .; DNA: TGTGCCAGTAGTTCCGGGCCGTTTTGGAAACTGTTTTTT; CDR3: CASSSGPFWKLFF
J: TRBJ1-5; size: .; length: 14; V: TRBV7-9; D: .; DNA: TGTGCCACCGGGGGGGGATTAAGCAATCAGCCCCAGCATTTT; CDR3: CATGGGLSNQPQHF
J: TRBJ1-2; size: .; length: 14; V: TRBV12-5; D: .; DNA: TGTGCTAGTGGTTTGCTTCCCGGGGAGGGCCGGTACACCTTC; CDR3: CASGLLPGEGRYTF
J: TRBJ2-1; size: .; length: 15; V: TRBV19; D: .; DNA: TGTGCCAGTAGTGTACAGGAGAGCTCCTACAATGAGCAGTTCTTC; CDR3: CASSVQESSYNEQFF
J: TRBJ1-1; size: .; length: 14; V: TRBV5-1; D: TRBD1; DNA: TGCGCCAGCAGCCCTGGACAGGAGAACACTGAAGCTTTCTTT; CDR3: CASSPGQENTEAFF
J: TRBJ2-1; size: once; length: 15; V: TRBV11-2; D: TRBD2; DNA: TGTGCCAGCAGCTTAGCGGGGGGTACCTACAATGAGCAGTTCTTC; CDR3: CASSLAGGTYNEQFF
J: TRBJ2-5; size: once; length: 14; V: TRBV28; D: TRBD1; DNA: TGTGCCAGCAGTACCAGACAGGGGGGAGAGACCCAGTACTTC; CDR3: CASSTRQGGETQYF
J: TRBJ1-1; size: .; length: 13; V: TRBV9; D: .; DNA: TGTGCCAGCAGCGTAGATATGTGGACTGAAGCTTTCTTT; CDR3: CASSVDMWTEAFF
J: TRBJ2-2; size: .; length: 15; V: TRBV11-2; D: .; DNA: TGTGCCAGCAGCTTAGGCGGGTTCAACACCGGGGAGCTGTTTTTT; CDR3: CASSLGGFNTGELFF
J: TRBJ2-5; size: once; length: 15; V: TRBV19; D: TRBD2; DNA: TGTGCCAGTAGTCCCCGGGGGGGGATGAGGGAGACCCAGTACTTC; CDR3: CASSPRGGMRETQYF
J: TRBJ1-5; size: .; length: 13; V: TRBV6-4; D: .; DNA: TGTGCCAGCAGTGTCTGGCCCAATCAGCCCCAGCATTTT; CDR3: CASSVWPNQPQHF
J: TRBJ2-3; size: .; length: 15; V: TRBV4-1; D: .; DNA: TGCGCCAGCAGCCATCGGACAAGAGGCACAGATACGCAGTATTTT; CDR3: CASSHRTRGTDTQYF
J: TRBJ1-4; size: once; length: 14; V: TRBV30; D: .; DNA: TGTGCCTGGAGTGGGACACCCCGTGATGAAAAACTGTTTTTT; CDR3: CAWSGTPRDEKLFF
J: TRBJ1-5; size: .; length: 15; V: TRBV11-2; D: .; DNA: TGTGCCAGCAGCTTATCGGGGGAAAGCAATCAGCCCCAGCATTTT; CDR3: CASSLSGESNQPQHF
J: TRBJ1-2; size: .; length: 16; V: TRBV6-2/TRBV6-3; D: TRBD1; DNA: TGTGCCAGCAGTCATCCAGCAGGGGGCTTCGACTATGGCTACACCTTC; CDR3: CASSHPAGGFDYGYTF
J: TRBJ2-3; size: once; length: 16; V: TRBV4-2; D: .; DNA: TGTGCCAGCAGCCAGGCCTACAGGACTAGCACAGATACGCAGTATTTT; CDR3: CASSQAYRTSTDTQYF
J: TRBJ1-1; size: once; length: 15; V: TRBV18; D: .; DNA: TGTGCCAGCTCAGGGGACCCTACGATGATTACTGAAGCTTTCTTT; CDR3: CASSGDPTMITEAFF
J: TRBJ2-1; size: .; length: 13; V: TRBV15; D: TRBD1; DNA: TGTGCCACCAGCAACAGGGGAGACAATGAGCAGTTCTTC; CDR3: CATSNRGDNEQFF